A single sample gave rise to the 16 T cell receptor beta chains below, sequenced in a study of human thymus T cells. Resections from corrective heart surgery provided thymus tissue. The repertoire was sequenced with immunoSEQ multiplex PCR; TCRdb's copy has only in-frame clones and lacks some. The repertoire has some 120,000 clones, over 85% of them found once; the top ten carry more than 0.02%. Sequencing was done on a sample of thymus tissue. The source of these receptors is a boy under three years old with a congenital heart defect but otherwise immunologically healthy.

The chain carries TRBV7-2 and TRBJ2-7; D is unresolved. The V and J ends lost 3 bases and 2 bases respectively, with 8 bases between them. Germline V gene data show CDR1 as SGHTA and CDR2 as FQGNSA. The CDR3 spans 13 residues. The CDR3 DNA sequence: TGTGCCAGCAGCTTCCGGATCCCCTACGAGCAGTACTTC. Translating gives CASSFRIPYEQYF.

Only one count was recorded for this clone. The junction differs from germline at one of its ends, possibly a read error. This chain connects TRBV28 to TRBJ1-4; no clear D gene. CDR1 and CDR2 (germline): MDHEN, SYDVKM. The CDR3 has 13 residues. The CDR3 DNA sequence: TGTGCCAGCAGTACCGCTGGGGATGGGCAGCCCTGCTTT. It translates to CASSTAGDGQPCF.

This chain uses TRBV29-1 with TRBJ2-5, with D perhaps matching TRBD2 (5 bases). The V end was cut by 0 bases, the J end by 5 bases, with 16 bases between. The germline V gene encodes CDR1 SQVTM and CDR2 ANQGSEA. This CDR3 spans 15 amino acids. The CDR3 protein is CSVEDTVRAWETQYF. CDR3 bases: TGCAGCGTTGAAGATACCGTGAGGGCCTGGGAGACCCAGTACTTC. Supplemented by reference TRBV29-1 and TRBJ2-5, the full variable domain reads SAVISQKPSRDICQRGTSLTIQCQVDSQVTMMFWYRQQPGQSLTLIATANQGSEATYESGFVIDKFPISRPNLTFSTLTVSNMSPEDSSIYLCSVEDTVRAWETQYFGPGTRLLVL.

The V gene is TRBV11-3, the J gene TRBJ2-5; 10 bases agree with TRBD2. The trim removed 5 bases at V and 5 bases at J, leaving 14 bases unmatched. The CDR3 spans 17 residues. Germline V lookup: CDR1 SGHNT, CDR2 YENEEA. CDR3 coding DNA: TGTGCCAGCAGCCAAGGAGCGGGGGGGCCCGGTAAGGAGACCCAGTACTTC. Translated, it gives CASSQGAGGPGKETQYF.

The chain links TRBV14 to TRBJ2-3, with TRBD1 matching over 10 bases. The CDR3 runs to 17 residues. J was trimmed by 4 bases and V by 2 bases; bases with no gene match: 9. The germline V gene has CDR1 SGHDN and CDR2 FVKESK. CDR3 residues: CASSQHTGTGVADTQYF. Written as DNA, the CDR3 is TGTGCCAGCAGCCAACATACAGGGACAGGGGTCGCAGATACGCAGTATTTT.

The chain uses TRBV6-5 and TRBJ2-7; D is possibly TRBD2 (6 bases). Germline V gives CDR1 MNHEY, CDR2 SVGAGI. The CDR3 totals 14 residues. Trimming took off 7 bases at V and 2 bases at J, with 15 bases between the two ends. CDR3 bases: TGTGCCAGCAATACTGGGGGGTTGGCCTACGAGCAGTACTTC. This codes for CASNTGGLAYEQYF.

The rearrangement links TRBV18 to TRBJ2-1, with 9 bases identical to TRBD1. CDR1 and CDR2 (germline): KGHSH, LQKENI. V was pared by 3 bases and J by 5 bases, with 20 bases of the junction left unmatched. The CDR3 covers 20 residues. This CDR3 is CASSPTRGQGTFLRNNEQFF. As DNA, the CDR3 is TGTGCCAGCTCACCGACCCGAGGACAGGGGACGTTCCTTCGAAACAATGAGCAGTTCTTC. Supplemented by reference TRBV18 and TRBJ2-1, the full variable domain reads NAGVMQNPRHLVRRRGQEARLRCSPMKGHSHVYWYRQLPEEGLKFMVYLQKENIIDESGMPKERFSAEFPKEGPSILRIQQVVRGDSAAYFCASSPTRGQGTFLRNNEQFFGPGTRLTVL.

This clone was counted once. The chain couples TRBV10-3 to TRBJ2-2; D is unresolved. The CDR3 loop spans 14 amino acids. V was cut by 6 bases and J by 6 bases, with 14 bases left in between. Per germline, CDR1 ENHRY and CDR2 SYGVKD. The chain's CDR3 is CAIRYQASAGELFF. DNA for the CDR3: TGTGCCATCAGATATCAAGCTTCTGCCGGGGAGCTGTTTTTT.

The chain joins TRBV19 to TRBJ1-4; D unresolved. V was trimmed by 3 bases and J by 4 bases, leaving 15 bases between them. The CDR3 length is 16 residues. Germline CDR1 and CDR2: LNHDA and SQIVND (reference sequence). The CDR3 loop reads CASSIRRKSYNEKLFF. Here the CDR3 DNA reads TGTGCCAGTAGTATTCGGCGGAAGAGCTATAATGAAAAACTGTTTTTT.

The V gene is TRBV5-4, the J gene TRBJ2-5; D remains ambiguous. The V and J ends lost 0 bases and 4 bases respectively, with 4 bases between them. Germline V gene sequence: CDR1 SGHNT, CDR2 YYREEE (reference sequence). The CDR3 covers 12 residues. CDR3 loop: CASSLDRETQYF. The CDR3 DNA reads TGTGCCAGCAGCTTGGACAGAGAGACCCAGTACTTC.

The CDR3 region is CAISESIRGPYGYTF. CDR3 nucleotides: TGTGCCATCAGTGAGTCGATACGGGGCCCCTATGGCTACACCTTC. The chain is built from TRBV10-3 and TRBJ1-2; maybe TRBD1 (5 bases). From germline, CDR1 is ENHRY and CDR2 SYGVKD. Trimming took 0 bases from V and 4 from J, leaving 12 bases between them. The CDR3 contains 15 residues.

The chain links TRBV28 to TRBJ2-5; D gene ambiguous. CDR1 and CDR2 from the germline V gene are MDHEN and SYDVKM. This CDR3 is built from 13 residues. The V and J ends lost 3 bases and 1 base respectively, with 6 bases between them. CDR3 bases: TGTGCCAGCAGTTTTGGCCGCCAAGAGACCCAGTACTTC. Encoded protein: CASSFGRQETQYF.

For the CDR3, the DNA is TGTGCCAGCAGTCCGAGGACAGGGGCCAACTATGGCTACACCTTC. It translates to CASSPRTGANYGYTF. This chain uses TRBV6-5 with TRBJ1-2, with TRBD1 matching 9 bases. Per the germline V gene, CDR1 is MNHEY and CDR2 is SVGAGI. Losses at the gene ends were 5 bases for V and 2 bases for J; bases not matched to a gene: 6. The CDR3 sequence is 15 residues long.

This clone turned up a few times. This rearrangement joins TRBV19 to TRBJ1-6; no clear D gene. The CDR3 totals 14 residues. The germline V gene encodes CDR1 LNHDA and CDR2 SQIVND (reference sequence). Trimming took 2 bases from V and 10 from J, leaving 12 bases between them. The CDR3 bases are TGTGCCAGTAGTATAATCGGCCCGGGGTCACCCCTCCACTTT. Translating gives CASSIIGPGSPLHF.

This chain links TRBV7-2 with TRBJ2-5, with D tentatively TRBD1 (5 bases). V lost 4 bases, J lost 4 bases, and 16 bases lay in between. The CDR3 contains 15 residues. Germline CDR1 reads SGHTA; CDR2 reads FQGNSA. The chain's CDR3 is CASSSGPTTGETQYF. In nucleotides, the CDR3 is TGTGCCAGCAGCTCCGGACCAACCACAGGAGAGACCCAGTACTTC. The full variable domain, completed using reference TRBV7-2 and TRBJ2-5, is GAGVSQSPSNKVTEKGKDVELRCDPISGHTALYWYRQSLGQGLEFLIYFQGNSAPDKSGLPSDRFSAERTGGSVSTLTIQRTQQEDSAVYLCASSSGPTTGETQYFGPGTRLLVL.

V and J are TRBV27 and TRBJ2-3; 8 bases map to TRBD2. This CDR3 comprises 16 residues. Losses at the gene ends were 4 bases for V and 4 bases for J; bases not matched to a gene: 10. Germline CDR1 is MNHEY and CDR2 is SMNVEV (reference sequence). The CDR3, as DNA: TGTGCCAGCAGTTCCCCAATAGCGGGGTCGCCAGATACGCAGTATTTT. Encoded protein: CASSSPIAGSPDTQYF.